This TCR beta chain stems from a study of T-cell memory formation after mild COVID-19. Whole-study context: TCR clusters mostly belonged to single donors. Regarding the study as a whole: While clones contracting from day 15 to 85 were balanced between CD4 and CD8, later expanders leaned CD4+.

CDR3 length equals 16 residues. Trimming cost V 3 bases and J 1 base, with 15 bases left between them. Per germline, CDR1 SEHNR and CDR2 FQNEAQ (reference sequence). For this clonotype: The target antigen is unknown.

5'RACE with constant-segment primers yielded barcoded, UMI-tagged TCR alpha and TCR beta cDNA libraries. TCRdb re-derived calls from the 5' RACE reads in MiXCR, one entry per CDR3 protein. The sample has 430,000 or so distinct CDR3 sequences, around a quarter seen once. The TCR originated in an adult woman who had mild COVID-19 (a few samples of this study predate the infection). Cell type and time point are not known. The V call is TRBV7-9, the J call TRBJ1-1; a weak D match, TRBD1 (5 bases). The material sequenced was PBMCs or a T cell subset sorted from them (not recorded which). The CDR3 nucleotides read TGTGCCAGCAGCTTTAGTCAGGGATCAGGGAACACTGAAGCTTTCTTT. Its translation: CASSFSQGSGNTEAFF. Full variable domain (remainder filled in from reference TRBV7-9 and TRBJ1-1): DTGVSQNPRHKITKRGQNVTFRCDPISEHNRLYWYRQTLGQGPEFLTYFQNEAQLEKSRLLSDRFSAERPKGSFSTLEIQRTEQGDSAMYLCASSFSQGSGNTEAFFGQGTRLTVV.